This passage covers 30 T cell receptor beta chains from one sample sequenced in a study of PD-L1 blockade in urothelial cancer. Noted time point: pretreatment peripheral blood. Some clones are missing from TCRdb's copy, which holds only in-frame ones; the method was immunoSEQ multiplex PCR. Here the sample spans 85,000 to 100,000 clones, around 87% being singletons. The material was PBMCs, obtained around atezolizumab (anti-PD-L1) treatment. The receptors shown here come from a man in his fifties or sixties with urothelial cancer.

This chain uses TRBV5-4 with TRBJ2-5; 13 bases align to TRBD2. Germline V gene data show CDR1 as SGHNT and CDR2 as YYREEE (reference sequence). V lost 2 bases to trimming and J lost 5 bases; unmatched junction nucleotides: 3. CDR3 length: 15 residues. As DNA, the CDR3 is TGTGCCAGCAGCTTACTAGCGGGGGGGCGGGAGACCCAGTACTTC. This codes for CASSLLAGGRETQYF.

V and J are TRBV5-5 and TRBJ2-5, with TRBD2 matching over 9 bases. The V gene's germline CDR1 is SGHKS and CDR2 YYEKEE (reference sequence). The ends lost 0 bases at V and 2 bases at J; junction bases unmatched: 2. This CDR3 comprises 15 residues. The CDR3 DNA reads TGTGCCAGCAGCTTGGACGCGGGAGGGCAAGAGACCCAGTACTTC. Its translation: CASSLDAGGQETQYF.

This chain joins TRBV7-9 and TRBJ2-3; 7 nucleotides match TRBD1. The CDR3 extends over 15 amino acids. J gave up 3 bases and V 5 bases, and 8 bases lay outside the gene matches. CDR1 SEHNR and CDR2 FQNEAQ come from the germline V gene (reference sequence). The CDR3 nucleotides read TGTGCCAGCAGCAGACCGGGACAGAAGACAGATACGCAGTATTTT. This codes for CASSRPGQKTDTQYF.

The chain couples TRBV19 to TRBJ2-3, with 10 bases aligning to TRBD1. V lost 5 bases to trimming and J lost 1 base; unmatched junction nucleotides: 3. CDR1 is LNHDA, CDR2 SQIVND, per germline (reference sequence). The CDR3 is 15 residues long. For the CDR3, the DNA is TGTGCCAGTAGTCCTGACAGGGGGCGCACAGATACGCAGTATTTT. Translation: CASSPDRGRTDTQYF.

The V call is TRBV28, the J call TRBJ2-7; D unclear. CDR3 size: 12 residues. Trimming left V 5 bases short and J 3 bases short, with 8 bases between. CDR1 and CDR2 from the germline V gene are MDHEN and SYDVKM. The CDR3 loop is CASSVTRYEQYF. CDR3 nucleotide sequence: TGTGCCAGCAGTGTGACTCGCTACGAGCAGTACTTC.

This chain joins TRBV5-1 and TRBJ2-7; the match to TRBD2 covers 15 bases. With V trimmed by 4 bases and J by 5 bases, 10 bases remained unmatched. Per germline, CDR1 SGHRS and CDR2 YFSETQ. This CDR3 is built from 17 residues. The CDR3 here is CASSQFTGTSGRHEQYF. Here the CDR3 DNA reads TGCGCCAGCAGCCAATTCACCGGGACTAGCGGGAGGCACGAGCAGTACTTC.

The chain has TRBV13 and TRBJ2-1; D gene unclear. Looked up from germline, CDR1 is PRHDT and CDR2 is FYEKMQ (reference sequence). The V gene lost 5 bases and the J gene lost 4 bases, with 15 bases spanning the gap. CDR3 length equals 15 residues. The CDR3 bases are TGTGCCAGCAGCAGCCCCCGCGGTGGGTACAATGAGCAGTTCTTC. Encoded protein: CASSSPRGGYNEQFF.

The CDR3 loop is CASSPSSYNEQFF. The CDR3 nucleotides read TGTGCCAGCAGCCCTAGCTCCTACAATGAGCAGTTCTTC. V is TRBV6-6 and J is TRBJ2-1, with D unclear. Germline values: CDR1 MNHNY, CDR2 SVGAGI (reference sequence). V lost 6 bases and J 0 bases, leaving 6 bases between the germline ends. The CDR3 contains 13 residues.

The V gene is TRBV28, the J gene TRBJ2-5; TRBD1 aligns across 10 bases. The length of the CDR3 is 17 residues. Per germline, CDR1 MDHEN and CDR2 SYDVKM. The V and J ends lost 6 bases and 5 bases, in that order; junction bases with no gene match: 15. The CDR3 bases are TGTGCCAGCAGAACCGACAGGGGGCATGGTAAATCGGAGACCCAGTACTTC. Translation: CASRTDRGHGKSETQYF.

The chain has TRBV7-2 and TRBJ1-3; 9 bases fit TRBD1. V shed 5 bases and J 4 bases; nucleotides not matched to a gene: 6. The germline CDR1 and CDR2 sequences are SGHTA and FQGNSA. The CDR3 consists of 15 residues. CDR3 protein: CASSPNRGPGNTIYF. The CDR3 DNA follows: TGTGCCAGCAGCCCCAACAGGGGGCCCGGAAACACCATATATTTT.

This sequence joins TRBV18 and TRBJ2-1, with TRBD1 as a possible D gene (6 bases). In germline, CDR1 is KGHSH, CDR2 LQKENI. CDR3 length equals 16 residues. The V gene lost 2 bases and the J gene lost 1 base, with 12 bases spanning the gap. CDR3 amino acids: CASSPIEGQSYNEQFF. The CDR3 region has the DNA TGTGCCAGCTCACCAATAGAAGGACAGTCCTACAATGAGCAGTTCTTC.

The chain has TRBV14 and TRBJ2-1; 11 nucleotides align to TRBD2. The CDR3 is made up of 19 amino acids. V trimming: 2 bases; J trimming: 5 bases; junction bases outside the gene matches: 14. CDR1 SGHDN and CDR2 FVKESK come from the germline V gene. The CDR3 loop is CASSQLQTSGTSAHNEQFF. CDR3 nucleotides: TGTGCCAGCAGCCAACTGCAGACTAGCGGGACCTCCGCCCACAATGAGCAGTTCTTC. The whole variable domain, filled in from reference TRBV14 and TRBJ2-1, reads EAGVTQFPSHSVIEKGQTVTLRCDPISGHDNLYWYRRVMGKEIKFLLHFVKESKQDESGMPNNRFLAERTGGTYSTLKVQPAELEDSGVYFCASSQLQTSGTSAHNEQFFGPGTRLTVL.

The rearrangement joins TRBV5-1 to TRBJ2-3; 12 nucleotides line up with TRBD2. Per germline, CDR1 SGHRS and CDR2 YFSETQ. This CDR3 spans 16 amino acids. V shed 2 bases and J 3 bases; nucleotides not matched to a gene: 4. The CDR3 DNA follows: TGCGCCAGCAGCTTACTAGCGGGAGGAGGGACAGATACGCAGTATTTT. Its protein product is CASSLLAGGGTDTQYF.

This clone was seen only a few times. The sample has other DNA sequences that encode this CDR3 too. This chain uses TRBV2 with TRBJ1-1; tentatively, D is TRBD1 (5 bases). The CDR3 has 13 residues. Germline V gene lookup returns CDR1 SNHLY and CDR2 FYNNEI. The V gene lost 8 bases and the J gene lost 1 base, with 11 bases spanning the gap. CDR3 amino acids: CASSGQGNTEAFF. In nucleotides, the CDR3 is TGTGCCAGCTCGGGCCAGGGGAACACTGAAGCTTTCTTT.

This sequence joins TRBV5-1 and TRBJ2-1, with D maybe TRBD2 (6 bases). V gave up 0 bases and J gave up 9 bases, with 16 bases separating them. Germline V CDR1 and CDR2: SGHRS, YFSETQ. This CDR3 contains 15 residues. CDR3 coding DNA: TGCGCCAGCAGCTTGGTTTTGGAACCCGGGGGTGAGCAGTTCTTC. As protein: CASSLVLEPGGEQFF.

The chain combines TRBV29-1 with TRBJ2-1; 8 bases fit TRBD1. Germline CDR1 reads SQVTM; CDR2 reads ANQGSEA. Unmatched junction bases numbered 10, after V lost 7 bases and J lost 8 bases. This CDR3 has 13 amino acids. In nucleotides, the CDR3 is TGCAGCGGGACTGGACAGGGAGCCTATGAGCAGTTCTTC. Translated, it gives CSGTGQGAYEQFF.

J is TRBJ1-5 and V is TRBV6-1; D ambiguous. The CDR3 spans 13 residues. Trimming cost V 2 bases and J 5 bases, with 7 bases left between them. In germline, CDR1 is MNHNS, CDR2 SASEGT. CDR3 in DNA: TGTGCCAGCAGTGAATCTCCCGATCAGCCCCAGCATTTT. Residues: CASSESPDQPQHF.

This rearrangement joins TRBV13 to TRBJ1-2, with TRBD1 matching 8 bases. Unmatched junction bases numbered 3, after V lost 5 bases and J lost 4 bases. The CDR3 sequence is 13 residues long. Per germline, CDR1 PRHDT and CDR2 FYEKMQ (reference sequence). Here the CDR3 DNA reads TGTGCCAGCAGCCAGCAGGGGGCCTATGGCTACACCTTC. Amino acid sequence: CASSQQGAYGYTF.

The chain is built from TRBV5-8 and TRBJ2-6; a possible D gene is TRBD1 (5 bases). The CDR3 loop spans 18 amino acids. The V gene lost 1 base and the J gene lost 0 bases, with 14 bases spanning the gap. Per the germline V gene, CDR1 is SGHTS and CDR2 is YDEGEE. The CDR3 nucleotides are TGTGCCAGCAGCTTGAAGGGGCTACTATCCTCTGGGGCCAACGTCCTGACTTTC. Amino acids: CASSLKGLLSSGANVLTF.

The chain uses TRBV15 and TRBJ2-1; 13 bases are shared with TRBD2. CDR1 LNHNV and CDR2 YYDKDF come from the germline V gene (reference sequence). The CDR3 is made up of 15 amino acids. The V and J ends lost 3 bases and 7 bases, in that order; junction bases with no gene match: 3. The CDR3 DNA sequence: TGTGCCACCAGCAGGGGGACTAGCGGGATAAATGAGCAGTTCTTC. The encoded protein is CATSRGTSGINEQFF.

In DNA form, the CDR3 reads TGTGCCAGCAGCTTACCGGGACAGCCCCAGCATTTT. Residues: CASSLPGQPQHF. The rearrangement links TRBV7-9 to TRBJ1-5; D unclear. Trimming cost V 2 bases and J 7 bases, with 6 bases left between them. The germline CDR1 and CDR2 sequences are SEHNR and FQNEAQ (reference sequence). This CDR3 is 12 amino acids long.

CDR3 nucleotides: TGTGCCAGCAGCCTAGACCGGGACAGGGGGACCTACGAGCAGTACTTC. Amino acid sequence: CASSLDRDRGTYEQYF. The chain combines TRBV5-6 with TRBJ2-7; 11 bases align to TRBD1. The CDR3 consists of 16 residues. The ends lost 4 bases at V and 2 bases at J; junction bases unmatched: 8. Germline V gives CDR1 SGHDT, CDR2 YYEEEE.

Only one count was recorded for this clone. The V gene is TRBV7-9, the J gene TRBJ2-3, with TRBD2 matching 9 bases. The V gene end was trimmed by 3 bases and the J gene end by 5 bases; junction bases not matched to a gene: 9. The CDR3 has 16 amino acids. Per germline, CDR1 SEHNR and CDR2 FQNEAQ (reference sequence). The chain's CDR3 is CASSFGASGNGDTQYF. The CDR3 region has the DNA TGTGCCAGCAGCTTTGGGGCTAGCGGGAACGGAGATACGCAGTATTTT. Full variable domain (rest looked up from reference TRBV7-9 and TRBJ2-3): DTGVSQNPRHKITKRGQNVTFRCDPISEHNRLYWYRQTLGQGPEFLTYFQNEAQLEKSRLLSDRFSAERPKGSFSTLEIQRTEQGDSAMYLCASSFGASGNGDTQYFGPGTRLTVL.

This sequence joins TRBV10-3 and TRBJ1-5; TRBD1 agrees at 10 bases. Germline CDR1 and CDR2: ENHRY and SYGVKD. The CDR3 spans 17 residues. With V trimmed by 6 bases and J by 2 bases, 10 bases remained unmatched. The CDR3 region is CAISPSGTGAGNQPQHF. The CDR3 DNA reads as TGTGCCATCAGCCCTTCCGGGACAGGGGCCGGCAATCAGCCCCAGCATTTT.

This clone was seen a few times. The rearrangement links TRBV4-2 to TRBJ2-4; 7 bases match TRBD2. Germline CDR1 and CDR2: LGHNA and YNFKEQ. Trimming took 0 bases from V and 6 from J; bases not matched to a gene: 5. The CDR3 contains 15 residues. The CDR3 here is CASSQDATGGNIQYF. The CDR3 DNA follows: TGTGCCAGCAGCCAAGACGCGACGGGGGGAAACATTCAGTACTTC.

This chain uses TRBV28 with TRBJ2-3, with TRBD2 identical over 12 bases. J lost 4 bases, V lost 5 bases, and 10 bases had no gene match. Per the germline V gene, CDR1 is MDHEN and CDR2 is SYDVKM. The CDR3 totals 17 residues. As DNA, the CDR3 is TGTGCCAGCAGTCCTGCCAGGACTAGCGGGATTGCAGATACGCAGTATTTT. Amino acids: CASSPARTSGIADTQYF.

A single count supports this clone. This rearrangement joins TRBV2 to TRBJ1-2; D might be TRBD1 (5 bases). V lost 4 bases and J lost 4, with 13 bases in between. Germline V CDR1 and CDR2: SNHLY, FYNNEI. CDR3 size: 14 residues. The CDR3 region is CASSVDSGGYGYTF. The CDR3, as DNA: TGTGCCAGCAGTGTCGACAGCGGGGGCTATGGCTACACCTTC.

The gene calls are TRBV6-4 and TRBJ2-2; 11 bases are a match to TRBD2. CDR3 size: 19 residues. From germline, CDR1 is MRHNA and CDR2 SNTAGT. V lost 1 base and J lost 1; bases outside the gene matches: 8. CDR3 sequence reads: CASSDLPLAGVVNTGELFF. In nucleotides, the CDR3 is TGTGCCAGCAGTGACTTACCACTAGCGGGAGTCGTGAACACCGGGGAGCTGTTTTTT.

The chain carries TRBV5-4 and TRBJ1-2; 8 positions agree with TRBD1. The V gene end was trimmed by 4 bases and the J gene end by 4 bases; junction bases not matched to a gene: 6. Germline V gives CDR1 SGHNT, CDR2 YYREEE (reference sequence). CDR3 length equals 14 residues. Here the CDR3 reads CASSPGQGLYGYTF. The CDR3 DNA follows: TGTGCCAGCAGCCCCGGACAGGGTCTCTATGGCTACACCTTC.

The V call is TRBV11-2, the J call TRBJ1-2; 11 bases match TRBD1. Germline lookup yields CDR1 SGHAT and CDR2 FQNNGV. V trimming: 8 bases; J trimming: 7 bases; junction bases outside the gene matches: 12. This CDR3 is built from 15 residues. The CDR3 protein is CASGSGGTGGLGYTF. The CDR3 DNA reads TGTGCCAGCGGCTCTGGTGGGACAGGGGGACTTGGCTACACCTTC.